The sequence of this TCR beta chain was determined in a study of CXCR3-negative and CXCR3-positive naive CD8 T cells. Researchers sorted about 320,000 cells of each CD8+ T cell subset in triplicate. 5' RACE that incorporated UMI labels was used to prepare the TRB cDNA libraries. Following a re-call of the 5' RACE reads, TCRdb has one entry per CDR3 protein and lacks DNA. This sample's table has around 140,000 distinct CDR3 sequences. CDR1 is SQVTM, CDR2 ANQGSEA, per germline. This CDR3 spans 12 amino acids. The sequence came from a human donor in good health. Some clones in this sample may be carry-over from other donors' samples. Sequenced input: naive CXCR3- CD8+ T cells from blood. Stated subset: CD45RO-CCR7+CD27+CD95- naive CD8+ T cells lacking CXCR3 (TNR3-). The chain is built from TRBV29-1 and TRBJ1-2. CDR3 loop: CRVEGQDYGYTF.